Presented here are 15 T cell receptor beta chains from one specimen sequenced in a study. TCRdb called the RT-PCR reads again in MiXCR, with one record for every CDR3 protein. Among 650,000 to 800,000 distinct CDR3 sequences listed, approximately 15% were seen once. The material sequenced was memory CD4+ T cells from blood. These receptors were obtained from a female donor in good health, serving as a healthy control.

The chain recombines TRBV28 with TRBJ2-2; D might be TRBD2 (5 bases). Trimming stripped 2 bases from V and 7 bases from J, with 14 bases between. CDR3 size: 15 residues. CDR1 MDHEN and CDR2 SYDVKM come from the germline V gene. CDR3 protein: CASSLPGVRSGELFF. The CDR3 coding sequence is TGTGCCAGCAGTTTACCCGGGGTTAGAAGCGGGGAGCTGTTTTTT.

This clonotype was picked up a small number of times. The rearrangement links TRBV3-1 to TRBJ1-4; D uncertain. V lost 2 bases to trimming and J lost 5 bases, with 9 bases between them. Germline V gene sequence: CDR1 LGHDT, CDR2 YNNKEL (reference sequence). The CDR3 consists of 14 residues. For the CDR3, the DNA is TGTGCCAGCAGCCAATCGGACTCGAATGAAAAACTGTTTTTT. This translates into CASSQSDSNEKLFF. Filled out from reference TRBV3-1 and TRBJ1-4, the complete variable domain reads DTAVSQTPKYLVTQMGNDKSIKCEQNLGHDTMYWYKQDSKKFLKIMFSYNNKELIINETVPNRFSPKSPDKAHLNLHINSLELGDSAVYFCASSQSDSNEKLFFGSGTQLSVL.

The J gene is TRBJ1-2, the V gene TRBV18; 8 nucleotides agree with TRBD1. J lost 3 bases, V lost 5 bases, and 5 bases had no gene match. Germline lookup yields CDR1 KGHSH and CDR2 LQKENI. The CDR3 is 14 residues long. In DNA form, the CDR3 reads TGTGCCAGCTCATCGACACAGGGGGACTATGGCTACACCTTC. The encoded protein is CASSSTQGDYGYTF.

The chain joins TRBV7-8 to TRBJ2-2; 9 bases line up with TRBD2. Trimming cost V 0 bases and J 6 bases; bases outside gene matches: 11. Looked up from germline, CDR1 is SGHVS and CDR2 is FQNEAQ. This CDR3 has 18 amino acids. For the CDR3, the DNA is TGTGCCAGCAGCTTAGCGTTGGGCGGGAGGGCCGTAGCCGGGGAGCTGTTTTTT. It translates to CASSLALGGRAVAGELFF.

This clonotype has just a few counts. J is TRBJ2-3 and V is TRBV7-9; D might be TRBD2 (6 bases). Trimming took 3 bases from V and 1 from J, leaving 17 bases between them. This CDR3 has 17 amino acids. Germline CDR1 and CDR2: SEHNR and FQNEAQ (reference sequence). CDR3 sequence reads: CASSFTLGGGGTDTQYF. CDR3 nucleotide sequence: TGTGCCAGCAGCTTCACCCTGGGGGGAGGCGGCACAGATACGCAGTATTTT.

This clonotype appeared a few times. This chain uses TRBV20-1 with TRBJ1-2; D may be TRBD1 (5 bases). Germline V gene sequence: CDR1 DFQATT, CDR2 SNEGSKA (reference sequence). Trimming removed 6 bases at V and 9 bases at J, with 20 bases between. The CDR3 consists of 13 residues. The CDR3 sequence is CSALGRSGTRYTF. The CDR3 DNA reads as TGCAGTGCCCTGGGGCGGTCCGGGACTCGCTACACCTTC.

This clonotype was found many times. J is TRBJ2-7 and V is TRBV12-3 or TRBV12-4, with a tentative D call TRBD1 (6 bases). There are 14 residues in the CDR3. Trimming removed 1 base from V and 0 bases from J, with 7 bases in between. In DNA, the CDR3 is TGTGCCAGCAGTTTAGGACAGGTCTCCTACGAGCAGTACTTC. This sequence encodes CASSLGQVSYEQYF.

The chain links TRBV10-3 to TRBJ1-1; a possible D gene is TRBD1 (5 bases). Per germline, CDR1 ENHRY and CDR2 SYGVKD. The CDR3 is 13 residues long. V was cut by 8 bases and J by 0 bases, with 10 bases left in between. Written as DNA, the CDR3 is TGTGCCATCGGGGCGTTTTTGAACACTGAAGCTTTCTTT. It yields the protein CAIGAFLNTEAFF.

Points on this clonotype: A read error may produce the germline difference seen at one junction end. The CDR3: CARSSGYNEQFF. In DNA, the CDR3 is TGTGCCAGAAGTTCGGGCTACAATGAGCAGTTCTTC. The V and J genes are TRBV6-5 and TRBJ2-1; D is undetermined. Germline V gene data show CDR1 as MNHEY and CDR2 as SVGAGI. The CDR3 is made up of 12 amino acids.

This clonotype was seen more than once but under ten times. The CDR3 DNA reads as TGTGCCACCAGCAGAGATAGGGGACAGGGTGGTTGGCATAACACCGGGGAGCTGTTTTTT. Encoded protein: CATSRDRGQGGWHNTGELFF. The chain uses TRBV15 and TRBJ2-2, with 9 nucleotides matching TRBD1. With V trimmed by 0 bases and J by 2 bases, 13 bases remained unmatched. Per germline, CDR1 LNHNV and CDR2 YYDKDF (reference sequence). This CDR3 has 20 residues.

This clonotype showed up just a few times. This sequence joins TRBV12-3 or TRBV12-4 and TRBJ1-1; maybe TRBD1 (6 bases). V lost 6 bases and J lost 5, with 13 bases in between. The CDR3 contains 13 residues. For the CDR3, the DNA is TGTGCCAGCAGCCGAAAAGGGGGGACTGAAGCTTTCTTT. Translating gives CASSRKGGTEAFF.

In its sample, this clonotype was seen many times. V is TRBV5-1 and J is TRBJ2-1, with D possibly being TRBD1 (5 bases). The V end was cut by 1 base, the J end by 3 bases, with 14 bases between. Germline V gives CDR1 SGHRS, CDR2 YFSETQ. The length of the CDR3 is 16 residues. DNA of the CDR3: TGCGCCAGCAGCTTGCAGGGTCAGAGTGGCTACAATGAGCAGTTCTTC. This encodes CASSLQGQSGYNEQFF.

This clonotype appeared many times. V usage is TRBV7-9 and J usage is TRBJ2-1; no firm D call. This CDR3 spans 14 amino acids. Trimming took off 3 bases at V and 5 bases at J, with 11 bases between the two ends. The germline gives CDR1 SEHNR, CDR2 FQNEAQ (reference sequence). This chain's CDR3 is CASSFLDRNNEQFF. The CDR3 nucleotides read TGTGCCAGCAGCTTCCTGGACCGAAACAATGAGCAGTTCTTC.

This clonotype has only a few counts. This rearrangement joins TRBV5-1 to TRBJ1-1; D might be TRBD1 (5 bases). The CDR3 sequence is 14 residues long. Trimming removed 4 bases at V and 1 base at J, with 11 bases between. In germline, CDR1 is SGHRS, CDR2 YFSETQ. The DNA for the CDR3 is TGCGCCAGCAGCGAAAGACAGAGGAACACTGAAGCTTTCTTT. Its protein product is CASSERQRNTEAFF. Filled out from reference TRBV5-1 and TRBJ1-1, the complete variable domain reads KAGVTQTPRYLIKTRGQQVTLSCSPISGHRSVSWYQQTPGQGLQFLFEYFSETQRNKGNFPGRFSGRQFSNSRSEMNVSTLELGDSALYLCASSERQRNTEAFFGQGTRLTVV.

In its sample, this clonotype was seen a few times. The CDR3 protein is CASSLGPARGQYTGELFF. The CDR3 region has the DNA TGTGCCAGCAGTTTGGGGCCCGCTCGGGGGCAGTACACCGGGGAGCTGTTTTTT. This chain uses TRBV27 with TRBJ2-2; D may be TRBD1 or TRBD2 (6 bases each). CDR3 length: 18 amino acids. Trimming took off 3 bases at V and 3 bases at J, with 20 bases between the two ends. CDR1 MNHEY and CDR2 SMNVEV come from the germline V gene (reference sequence).